The 17 T cell receptor beta chains presented below share a single source sample, sequenced in a study of blood T cell repertoires in COVID-19. Clones were sequenced by immunoSEQ multiplex PCR, and TCRdb holds only the in-frame ones, with some missing. The sample holds about 140,000 clones, approximately 87% seen once. The specimen was peripheral blood. The receptor set was obtained from a man aged 50 to 59 with active COVID-19.

The genes are TRBV11-2 and TRBJ1-2; tentatively, D is TRBD1 (6 bases). This CDR3 region has 16 residues. CDR1 and CDR2 (germline): SGHAT, FQNNGV. V was pared by 0 bases and J by 7 bases, with 18 bases between. The CDR3 is CASSLDLWAGEGGYTF. CDR3 DNA: TGTGCCAGCAGCTTAGATCTTTGGGCAGGGGAGGGTGGCTACACCTTC. Full variable domain (missing parts from reference TRBV11-2 and TRBJ1-2): EAGVAQSPRYKIIEKRQSVAFWCNPISGHATLYWYQQILGQGPKLLIQFQNNGVVDDSQLPKDRFSAERLKGVDSTLKIQPAKLEDSAVYLCASSLDLWAGEGGYTFGSGTRLTVV.

The chain's CDR3 is CASSLRAGGPSNEQFF. CDR3 bases: TGTGCCAGCAGCTTAAGAGCGGGGGGACCGTCCAATGAGCAGTTCTTC. This chain connects TRBV7-9 to TRBJ2-1; 9 bases align to TRBD2. With V trimmed by 2 bases and J by 6 bases, 8 bases remained unmatched. Germline V gene lookup returns CDR1 SEHNR and CDR2 FQNEAQ (reference sequence). This CDR3 contains 16 residues. The full variable domain, with the rest looked up from reference TRBV7-9 and TRBJ2-1, is DTGVSQNPRHKITKRGQNVTFRCDPISEHNRLYWYRQTLGQGPEFLTYFQNEAQLEKSRLLSDRFSAERPKGSFSTLEIQRTEQGDSAMYLCASSLRAGGPSNEQFFGPGTRLTVL.

The genes are TRBV13 and TRBJ1-6; 11 bases line up with TRBD1. Germline V gene sequence: CDR1 PRHDT, CDR2 FYEKMQ (reference sequence). J was trimmed by 7 bases and V by 2 bases; bases with no gene match: 7. The CDR3 totals 17 residues. The chain's CDR3 is CASSLTWTGGANSPLHF. The CDR3, as DNA: TGTGCCAGCAGCTTAACCTGGACAGGGGGCGCGAATTCACCCCTCCACTTT.

The chain combines TRBV3-1 (or the pseudogene TRBV3-2) with TRBJ2-2, with 7 bases that match TRBD1. CDR3 length: 13 residues. The V and J ends lost 6 bases and 8 bases, in that order; junction bases with no gene match: 6. From germline, CDR1 is LGHDT and CDR2 YNNKEL (reference sequence). CDR3 sequence: CASRQTGQGELFF. Here the CDR3 DNA reads TGTGCCAGCAGGCAGACGGGACAGGGGGAGCTGTTTTTT.

This clone appeared once. The chain combines TRBV4-3 with TRBJ2-7; a weak D match, TRBD2 (7 bases). The CDR3 sequence is 17 residues long. CDR1 and CDR2 (germline): LGHNA, YSLEER. V lost 4 bases and J lost 1, with 20 bases in between. CDR3 DNA sequence: TGCGCCAGCAGCCTCCAGGCGGGGGCCTATCAATCCTACGAGCAGTACTTC. Its translation is CASSLQAGAYQSYEQYF.

The chain recombines TRBV6-2 or TRBV6-3 with TRBJ1-2; D gene ambiguous. V was cut by 6 bases and J by 4 bases, with 21 bases left in between. The CDR3 runs to 16 residues. Germline loops: CDR1 MNHEY, CDR2 SVGEGT. CDR3 loop: CASSAPSFVIGYGYTF. CDR3 DNA sequence: TGTGCCAGCAGCGCCCCGTCTTTCGTTATCGGCTATGGCTACACCTTC.

The genes are TRBV6-5 and TRBJ1-2, with D maybe TRBD1 (6 bases). V was cut by 5 bases and J by 8 bases, with 15 bases left in between. CDR1 and CDR2 from the germline V gene are MNHEY and SVGAGI. The CDR3 contains 13 residues. The CDR3 DNA reads as TGTGCCAGCAGTATCCAACAGGGTCGGGGCTACACCTTC. This encodes CASSIQQGRGYTF.

This clone has a single count. This chain joins TRBV23-1 and TRBJ2-7, with D uncertain. TRBV23-1 is recorded as an ORF, its role being uncertain. V lost 0 bases and J lost 3, with 9 bases in between. The CDR3 consists of 14 residues. The CDR3 region is CASSQSRQHYEQYF. The CDR3 bases are TGCGCCAGCAGTCAATCGAGGCAGCACTACGAGCAGTACTTC.

The chain joins TRBV18 to TRBJ1-3; D is unresolved. V shed 0 bases and J shed 0 bases, with 9 bases lying between them. Germline values: CDR1 KGHSH, CDR2 LQKENI. This CDR3 has 16 residues. CDR3 residues: CASSPPTDSSGNTIYF. In nucleotides, the CDR3 is TGTGCCAGCTCACCACCAACTGATTCCTCTGGAAACACCATATATTTT.

The chain uses TRBV29-1 and TRBJ2-7; 11 positions match TRBD1. Germline V CDR1 and CDR2: SQVTM, ANQGSEA. This CDR3 region has 14 residues. Unmatched junction bases numbered 4, after V lost 3 bases and J lost 3 bases. The CDR3 sequence: CSVEDRGRNYEQYF. The DNA for the CDR3 is TGCAGCGTTGAGGACAGGGGGCGTAACTACGAGCAGTACTTC.

This chain connects TRBV19 to TRBJ1-2, with a weak D call TRBD1 (6 bases). The CDR3 loop spans 14 amino acids. Germline V gene sequence: CDR1 LNHDA, CDR2 SQIVND (reference sequence). Trimming stripped 6 bases from V and 4 bases from J, with 15 bases between. In DNA, the CDR3 is TGTGCCAGTAGAGGGACGGACAGTCTCTATGGCTACACCTTC. It translates to CASRGTDSLYGYTF.

This clone was recorded only once. The J gene is TRBJ1-1, the V gene TRBV25-1, with TRBD1 as a possible D gene (5 bases). This CDR3 has 12 residues. Trimming shortened V by 3 bases and J by 10 bases, and 12 bases separated the two germline ends. The germline gives CDR1 MGHDK, CDR2 SYGVNS. The CDR3 bases are TGTGCCAGCAGTGACCGGCAGGGTGGAGCTTTCTTT. Translating it yields CASSDRQGGAFF.

The CDR3 DNA follows: TGTGCCAGCAGCAACAGGAACTCTGGGGCCAACGTCCTGACTTTC. Its translation is CASSNRNSGANVLTF. This chain joins TRBV9 and TRBJ2-6; possibly TRBD1 for D (5 bases). This CDR3 spans 15 amino acids. V was shortened by 4 bases and J by 0 bases, with 8 bases between the two germline ends. Germline V lookup: CDR1 SGDLS, CDR2 YYNGEE.

The gene calls are TRBV11-2 and TRBJ2-5; a possible D gene is TRBD2 (5 bases). The ends were cut back, 6 bases at V and 5 bases at J, with 16 bases in the middle. In germline, CDR1 is SGHAT, CDR2 FQNNGV. This CDR3 is 14 amino acids long. CDR3 sequence (DNA): TGTGCCAGCAGACTTAGCGTTGACGGGGAGACCCAGTACTTC. Amino acids: CASRLSVDGETQYF. Based on the CDR3 plus reference TRBV11-2 and TRBJ2-5, the full variable domain is EAGVAQSPRYKIIEKRQSVAFWCNPISGHATLYWYQQILGQGPKLLIQFQNNGVVDDSQLPKDRFSAERLKGVDSTLKIQPAKLEDSAVYLCASRLSVDGETQYFGPGTRLLVL.

The chain couples TRBV9 to TRBJ1-4; maybe TRBD1 (5 bases). The CDR3 contains 17 residues. V dropped 4 bases and J dropped 0 bases, with 16 bases sitting between them. The germline CDR1 and CDR2 sequences are SGDLS and YYNGEE. CDR3 amino acids: CASSTFGGTATNEKLFF. The CDR3 DNA reads as TGTGCCAGCAGCACCTTTGGGGGGACTGCAACTAATGAAAAACTGTTTTTT.

The CDR3 region has the DNA TGTGCCAGCAGCTTCCGTCCGGGACAGGGAAGCGAGCAGTACTTC. Translating gives CASSFRPGQGSEQYF. V gene TRBV7-2 combines with J gene TRBJ2-7, with 9 bases aligning to TRBD1. V gave up 3 bases and J gave up 6 bases; unmatched junction bases: 9. The CDR3 length is 15 residues. Looked up from germline, CDR1 is SGHTA and CDR2 is FQGNSA.

This clone was seen a single time. The chain is built from TRBV5-6 and TRBJ1-4, with 9 bases that match TRBD1. Germline V gene lookup returns CDR1 SGHDT and CDR2 YYEEEE. This CDR3 is built from 15 residues. V dropped 3 bases and J dropped 6; count of bases not matched to a gene: 6. In nucleotides, the CDR3 is TGTGCCAGCAGCTGGGGACAGGGATGGGATGAAAAACTGTTTTTT. Translated, it gives CASSWGQGWDEKLFF.